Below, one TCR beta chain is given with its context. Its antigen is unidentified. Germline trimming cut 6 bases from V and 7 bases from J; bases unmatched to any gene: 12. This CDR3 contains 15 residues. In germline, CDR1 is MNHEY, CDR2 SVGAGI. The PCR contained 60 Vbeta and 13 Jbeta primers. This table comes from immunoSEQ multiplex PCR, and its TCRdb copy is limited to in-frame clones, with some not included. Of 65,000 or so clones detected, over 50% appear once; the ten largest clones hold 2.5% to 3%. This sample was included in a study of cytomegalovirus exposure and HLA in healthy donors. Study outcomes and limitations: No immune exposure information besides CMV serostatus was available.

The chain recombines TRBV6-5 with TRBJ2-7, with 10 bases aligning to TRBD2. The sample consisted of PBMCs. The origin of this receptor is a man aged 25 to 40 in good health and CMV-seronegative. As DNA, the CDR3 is TGTGCCAGCAGAAGCGATAGCGGGGGGCCGAGGGAGCAGTACTTC. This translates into CASRSDSGGPREQYF.